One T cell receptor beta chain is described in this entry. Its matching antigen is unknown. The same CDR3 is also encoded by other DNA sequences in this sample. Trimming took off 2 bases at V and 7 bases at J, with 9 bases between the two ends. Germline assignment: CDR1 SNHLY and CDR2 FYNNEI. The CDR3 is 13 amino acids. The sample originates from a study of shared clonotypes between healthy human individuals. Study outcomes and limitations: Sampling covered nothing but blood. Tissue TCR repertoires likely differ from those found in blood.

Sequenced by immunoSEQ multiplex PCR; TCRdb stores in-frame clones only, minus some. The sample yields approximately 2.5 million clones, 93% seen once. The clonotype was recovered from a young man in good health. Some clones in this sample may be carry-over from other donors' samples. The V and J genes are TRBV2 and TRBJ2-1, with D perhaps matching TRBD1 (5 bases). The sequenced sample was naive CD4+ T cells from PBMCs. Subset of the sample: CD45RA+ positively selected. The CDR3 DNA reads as TGTGCCAGCAGTGAACAGGGCACGAATGAGCAGTTCTTC. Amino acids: CASSEQGTNEQFF.